This entry lists 9 T cell receptor beta chains sequenced from one sample in a study of cytomegalovirus exposure and HLA in healthy donors. PCR amplification relied on 60 Vbeta primers (plus 13 Jbeta primers). Assay used: immunoSEQ multiplex PCR; TCRdb lists only in-frame clones, some missing. The sample has about 140,000 clones; 70% to 85% are singletons. The specimen sequenced was PBMCs. The origin of the receptors is a man aged 35 to 55 in good health and CMV-seronegative.

The chain couples TRBV7-9 to TRBJ2-3, with unresolved D. V lost 5 bases and J 3 bases, leaving 9 bases between the germline ends. The CDR3 length is 13 residues. Germline assignment: CDR1 SEHNR and CDR2 FQNEAQ (reference sequence). CDR3 sequence reads: CASSLPSTDTQYF. CDR3 DNA: TGTGCCAGCAGCCTCCCGTCGACAGATACGCAGTATTTT.

This chain uses TRBV30 with TRBJ2-3; 9 bases are a match to TRBD1. Germline-derived CDR1 and CDR2 are GTSNPN and SVGIG (reference sequence). The ends lost 4 bases at V and 6 bases at J; junction bases unmatched: 11. There are 15 residues in the CDR3. CDR3 nucleotides: TGTGCCTGGACTACCGGGACAGGGATTTCGGATACGCAGTATTTT. Its translation is CAWTTGTGISDTQYF.

This chain links TRBV28 with TRBJ2-3, with 13 nucleotides matching TRBD2. The CDR3 consists of 16 residues. Germline V gene sequence: CDR1 MDHEN, CDR2 SYDVKM. The V segment lost 6 bases and the J segment 9 bases; nucleotides outside the gene matches: 12. The CDR3 loop reads CASSSQLAGGGWTQYF. CDR3 DNA: TGTGCCAGCAGCTCCCAACTAGCGGGAGGGGGGTGGACGCAGTATTTT.

V usage is TRBV6-5 and J usage is TRBJ2-3; tentative D call: TRBD2 (7 bases). This CDR3 contains 15 residues. Trimming left V 2 bases short and J 3 bases short, with 12 bases between. From germline, CDR1 is MNHEY and CDR2 SVGAGI. As DNA, the CDR3 is TGTGCCAGCAGTTACAGCAGGGGAGGGACAGATACGCAGTATTTT. It is translated as CASSYSRGGTDTQYF.

The J gene is TRBJ2-7, the V gene TRBV13, with TRBD1 as a possible D gene (6 bases). V lost 4 bases to trimming and J lost 2 bases, with 12 bases between them. The CDR3 has 14 residues. The germline V gene has CDR1 PRHDT and CDR2 FYEKMQ (reference sequence). CDR3: CASSSRTAAYEQYF. CDR3 sequence (DNA): TGTGCCAGCAGCTCCAGGACAGCAGCCTACGAGCAGTACTTC.

The V and J genes are TRBV28 and TRBJ2-7, with D unresolved. CDR3 length equals 15 residues. In germline, CDR1 is MDHEN, CDR2 SYDVKM. The germline V and J ends were trimmed by 2 bases and 1 base, with 12 bases remaining between them. The CDR3 nucleotides read TGTGCCAGCAGTTTAAGCTTTTTAATATCCTACGAGCAGTACTTC. Translated: CASSLSFLISYEQYF. Based on the CDR3 plus reference TRBV28 and TRBJ2-7, the full variable domain is DVKVTQSSRYLVKRTGEKVFLECVQDMDHENMFWYRQDPGLGLRLIYFSYDVKMKEKGDIPEGYSVSREKKERFSLILESASTNQTSMYLCASSLSFLISYEQYFGPGTRLTVT.

V gene TRBV15 combines with J gene TRBJ1-5; 8 nucleotides agree with TRBD1. V lost 3 bases to trimming and J lost 7 bases; unmatched junction nucleotides: 5. The CDR3 totals 14 residues. The V gene's germline CDR1 is LNHNV and CDR2 YYDKDF (reference sequence). DNA of the CDR3: TGTGCCACCAGCAGGGACAGGGACGGACAGCCCCAGCATTTT. This translates into CATSRDRDGQPQHF.

This rearrangement joins TRBV7-9 to TRBJ2-3; no definite D call. The germline V gene has CDR1 SEHNR and CDR2 FQNEAQ (reference sequence). V was trimmed by 5 bases and J by 4 bases, leaving 10 bases between them. The CDR3 length is 13 residues. CDR3 nucleotides: TGTGCCAGCAGCCCCCCGGGTTCAGATACGCAGTATTTT. It translates to CASSPPGSDTQYF.

The J gene is TRBJ1-1, the V gene TRBV19; D not certain. The CDR3 contains 15 residues. Germline CDR1 is LNHDA and CDR2 is SQIVND (reference sequence). The germline V and J ends were trimmed by 0 bases and 2 bases, with 10 bases remaining between them. This chain's CDR3 is CASSIDLRSNTEAFF. DNA for the CDR3: TGTGCCAGTAGTATAGATCTTAGGAGTAACACTGAAGCTTTCTTT.